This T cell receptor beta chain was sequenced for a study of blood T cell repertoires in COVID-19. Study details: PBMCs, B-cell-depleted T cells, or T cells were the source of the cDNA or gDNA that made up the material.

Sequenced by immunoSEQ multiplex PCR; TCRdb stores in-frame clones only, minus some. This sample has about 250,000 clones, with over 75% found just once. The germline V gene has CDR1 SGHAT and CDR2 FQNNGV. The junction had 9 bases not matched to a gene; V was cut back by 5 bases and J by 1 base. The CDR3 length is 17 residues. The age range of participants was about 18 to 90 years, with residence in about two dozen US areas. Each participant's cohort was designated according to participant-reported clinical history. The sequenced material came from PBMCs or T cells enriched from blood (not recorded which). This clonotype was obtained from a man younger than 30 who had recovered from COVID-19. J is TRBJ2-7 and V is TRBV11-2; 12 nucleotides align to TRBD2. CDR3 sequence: CASSRILAGGISYEQYF. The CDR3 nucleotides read TGTGCCAGCAGCCGGATACTAGCGGGGGGCATTTCCTACGAGCAGTACTTC. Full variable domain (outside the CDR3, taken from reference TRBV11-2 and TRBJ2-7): EAGVAQSPRYKIIEKRQSVAFWCNPISGHATLYWYQQILGQGPKLLIQFQNNGVVDDSQLPKDRFSAERLKGVDSTLKIQPAKLEDSAVYLCASSRILAGGISYEQYFGPGTRLTVT.